These T cell receptor beta chains were read from a single sample in a study of blood T cell repertoires in COVID-19. The table came from immunoSEQ multiplex PCR; TCRdb's copy has only in-frame clones and leaves some out. The top ten clones hold approximately 14% of a sample with 70,000 to 95,000 clones, roughly 80% of them seen once. Material: peripheral blood. These receptors all come from a human donor in a cohort sampled during active COVID-19. Both conserved end residues are part of each CDR3. Each record gives: CDR3 DNA, CDR3 protein, clone size, J gene, V gene, D gene. The D gene is left open where the match is weak. The size field is filled for only some rows; it gives once, few, many or a size class.

TGTGCCAGCAGTGACCGGACTAGCGGGGACACAGATACGCAGTATTTT CASSDRTSGDTDTQYF . TRBJ2-3 TRBV6-2/TRBV6-3 TRBD2
TGCGCCAGCAGCTCGCACCGACAGGGCGTGACAGAGCAGTACTTC CASSSHRQGVTEQYF . TRBJ2-7 TRBV5-1 TRBD1
TGTGCCAGCTCACCACCCGGGAGGCGACGTGAAGCTTTCTTT CASSPPGRRREAFF . TRBJ1-1 TRBV18 .
TGTGCCATCAGTGACGAGAATGAAAAACTGTTTTTT CAISDENEKLFF . TRBJ1-4 TRBV10-3 .
TGCAGCGTTCAAACCGGGACAGGTCGCCAGCCCCAGCATTTT CSVQTGTGRQPQHF . TRBJ1-5 TRBV29-1 TRBD1
TGTGCCAGCAGTTACCGGACAGGGCTCGGAGGCTACACCTTC CASSYRTGLGGYTF . TRBJ1-2 TRBV6-5 TRBD1
TGTGCCAGCAGCCATCAGGGGGGCCCTAACACAGATACGCAGTATTTT CASSHQGGPNTDTQYF . TRBJ2-3 TRBV7-8 .
TGCGCCAGCAGCTTGGTACAGGGTTCTCCCCCCCTCCACTTT CASSLVQGSPPLHF . TRBJ1-6 TRBV5-1 .
TGTGCCAGCAGTCCTATCTATACAACAGGGGGCGGATCAGATGGCTACACCTTC CASSPIYTTGGGSDGYTF once TRBJ1-2 TRBV28 TRBD1
TGTGCCAGCAGCCAAGAGCCGGGTCGGCGGGGGGGTCCGAGCCGCATTCAAGAGACCCAGTACTTC CASSQEPGRRGGPSRIQETQYF . TRBJ2-5 TRBV4-2 TRBD2
TGTGCCAGCAGCCAAGATCCTTCCGGGAACTATGGCTACACCTTC CASSQDPSGNYGYTF . TRBJ1-2 TRBV3-1/TRBV3-2 .